This is a list of T cell receptor beta chains from one sample in a study of blood T cell repertoires in COVID-19. The assay was immunoSEQ multiplex PCR, and TCRdb's table has in-frame clones only and misses some. The sample gives roughly 180,000 clones, more than 65% of which show up once; about 5% is in the top ten. Material for sequencing was PBMCs or T cells enriched from blood (not recorded which). These TCRs come from a middle-aged woman with acute COVID-19. CDR3s include the opening cysteine and the closing phenylalanine or tryptophan. A D gene is named only where the DNA matches it firmly. Clone sizes are given selectively: once, few, many, or a class where the clone is expanded.

d_call	v_call	j_call	clone_size	cdr3_aa	cdr3_nt
-	TRBV7-6	TRBJ1-3	-	CASSSSGLPNTIYF	TGTGCCAGCAGCTCCTCGGGTTTGCCAAACACCATATATTTT
TRBD2	TRBV19	TRBJ2-1	-	CASSIFRGTSGNNEQFF	TGTGCCAGTAGTATCTTTAGGGGGACTAGCGGGAACAATGAGCAGTTCTTC
TRBD2	TRBV9	TRBJ2-5	-	CASSGGLAGEETQYF	TGTGCCAGCAGCGGCGGACTAGCGGGTGAAGAGACCCAGTACTTC
TRBD1	TRBV24-1	TRBJ1-3	-	CATGTGLSLSGNTIYF	TGTGCCACAGGGACAGGGTTGTCCCTCTCTGGAAACACCATATATTTT
TRBD1	TRBV2	TRBJ1-2	-	CASRSGTGVKGYTF	TGTGCCAGCAGGAGCGGGACAGGGGTAAAGGGCTACACCTTC
-	TRBV19	TRBJ2-5	once	CASSINFSQKTQYF	TGTGCCAGTAGTATTAACTTCTCTCAAAAGACCCAGTACTTC
-	TRBV19	TRBJ2-1	-	CATSQDFSFNEQFF	TGTGCCACCAGTCAGGATTTCTCCTTCAATGAGCAGTTCTTC
TRBD1	TRBV5-5	TRBJ1-1	-	CASSLAGQGSTEAFF	TGTGCCAGCAGCTTGGCCGGACAGGGATCCACTGAAGCTTTCTTT
-	TRBV6-4	TRBJ1-1	-	CASSDIPGTEAFF	TGTGCCAGCAGTGACATCCCGGGCACTGAAGCTTTCTTT
TRBD1	TRBV9	TRBJ2-5	-	CASSVDGRGHETQYF	TGTGCCAGCAGCGTAGACGGCAGGGGGCATGAGACCCAGTACTTC
-	TRBV19	TRBJ1-1	few	CASSWRASVSEAFF	TGTGCCAGTAGCTGGCGGGCAAGCGTTAGTGAAGCTTTCTTT
-	TRBV3-1/TRBV3-2	TRBJ2-5	-	CASSQGNRGRTQEAQYF	TGTGCCAGCAGCCAAGGAAATAGAGGGAGGACCCAAGAGGCCCAGTACTTC
TRBD2	TRBV5-6	TRBJ2-2	-	CASRKTHTSVGGTGELFF	TGTGCCAGCAGAAAGACCCATACTAGCGTCGGGGGCACCGGGGAGCTGTTTTTT